These 30 T cell receptor beta chains were all obtained from the same sample, sequenced in a study of T cell responses to AZD1222 COVID-19 vaccine. The method was immunoSEQ multiplex PCR; TCRdb's version includes in-frame clones alone and lacks a portion of them. The sample shows 150,000 or so clones, around 85% of them seen only once. Here the sequenced sample was peripheral blood, taken on day 0 of MenACWY control vaccination. These receptors were obtained from an adult in good health.

The chain is built from TRBV5-6 and TRBJ2-7, with D perhaps being TRBD1 or TRBD2 (6 bases each). V gave up 5 bases and J gave up 7 bases, with 22 bases separating them. Germline CDR1 is SGHDT and CDR2 is YYEEEE. The CDR3 consists of 15 residues. CDR3 DNA sequence: TGTGCCAGCAGTCGCCCGGGACCGGGGGCGGGTGAGCAGTACTTC. Translated: CASSRPGPGAGEQYF.

This chain uses TRBV28 with TRBJ2-4, with 12 nucleotides matching TRBD2. The ends lost 3 bases at V and 9 bases at J; junction bases unmatched: 12. CDR1 MDHEN and CDR2 SYDVKM come from the germline V gene. CDR3 length: 17 amino acids. CDR3 sequence: CASSLQLAGGKGGIQYF. The CDR3 coding sequence is TGTGCCAGCAGTTTGCAACTAGCGGGGGGAAAAGGGGGCATTCAGTACTTC.

In its sample, this clone was seen once. The V and J genes are TRBV6-6 and TRBJ2-1; 10 bases are shared with TRBD1. Per germline, CDR1 MNHNY and CDR2 SVGAGI (reference sequence). This CDR3 is built from 13 residues. The trim removed 6 bases at V and 5 bases at J, leaving 1 base unmatched. The DNA of the CDR3 is TGTGCCAGCAGGGGGACAGGGGACAATGAGCAGTTCTTC. Protein: CASRGTGDNEQFF.

This clone was recorded once. The CDR3 DNA follows: TGTGCCAGCAGCCAAGAGACGGGACAGGGGGCTTCTGAAGCTTTCTTT. This encodes CASSQETGQGASEAFF. The V call is TRBV3-1 (or the pseudogene TRBV3-2), the J call TRBJ1-1, with TRBD1 identical over 12 bases. Germline CDR1 and CDR2: LGHDT and YNNKEL (reference sequence). With V trimmed by 0 bases and J by 6 bases, 5 bases remained unmatched. This CDR3 has 16 amino acids.

The chain combines TRBV29-1 with TRBJ1-4; D may be TRBD1 (6 bases). The CDR3 length is 15 residues. V was clipped by 5 bases and J by 6 bases, with 19 bases between them. Germline CDR1 and CDR2: SQVTM and ANQGSEA. The CDR3 spells CSVRQEPSYHEKLFF. CDR3 DNA sequence: TGCAGCGTTCGACAGGAACCCTCCTATCATGAAAAACTGTTTTTT.

The V call is TRBV18, the J call TRBJ2-1; the D call may be TRBD1 or TRBD2 (6 bases each). V shed 5 bases and J shed 7 bases, with 18 bases lying between them. CDR1 KGHSH and CDR2 LQKENI come from the germline V gene. CDR3 size: 15 residues. CDR3 in amino acids: CASSTNSGRGNEQFF. The CDR3 DNA reads TGTGCCAGCTCAACCAATAGCGGAAGGGGGAATGAGCAGTTCTTC.

The chain uses TRBV5-6 and TRBJ1-1; D remains unclear. The CDR3 is 13 residues long. Germline V gene lookup returns CDR1 SGHDT and CDR2 YYEEEE. V was cut by 1 base and J by 2 bases, with 6 bases left in between. The CDR3 DNA sequence: TGTGCCAGCAGCTTGACCGAAAACACTGAAGCTTTCTTT. Its translation: CASSLTENTEAFF.

The chain joins TRBV6-4 to TRBJ2-7; TRBD1 matches at 7 bases. Trimming cost V 3 bases and J 5 bases; bases outside gene matches: 7. This CDR3 region has 14 residues. Looked up from germline, CDR1 is MRHNA and CDR2 is SNTAGT. The CDR3 region is CASSEASGGHEQYV. The DNA for the CDR3 is TGTGCCAGCAGTGAGGCCTCAGGGGGACACGAGCAGTACGTC.

V usage is TRBV7-9 and J usage is TRBJ2-7; TRBD1 aligns across 7 bases. Germline V lookup: CDR1 SEHNR, CDR2 FQNEAQ (reference sequence). Losses at the gene ends were 5 bases for V and 2 bases for J; bases not matched to a gene: 9. The CDR3 sequence is 15 residues long. CDR3 residues: CASSPTDQGAYEQYF. CDR3 DNA sequence: TGTGCCAGCAGCCCTACCGACCAGGGGGCCTACGAGCAGTACTTC.

V is TRBV9 and J is TRBJ2-1, with 9 bases that match TRBD2. Germline V gene lookup returns CDR1 SGDLS and CDR2 YYNGEE. The V gene end was trimmed by 0 bases and the J gene end by 5 bases; junction bases not matched to a gene: 6. The CDR3 runs to 16 residues. CDR3 DNA: TGTGCCAGCAGCGTAGGAGGCGGGGGGGCCCACAATGAGCAGTTCTTC. Its translation is CASSVGGGGAHNEQFF.

A remark on this clone: Other nucleotide sequences from this sample produce the same CDR3. The J gene is TRBJ1-1, the V gene TRBV5-4; TRBD1 matches at 11 bases. The CDR3 covers 14 residues. V shed 3 bases and J 5 bases; nucleotides not matched to a gene: 3. Germline assignment: CDR1 SGHNT and CDR2 YYREEE (reference sequence). CDR3 residues: CASSWGQGDTEAFF. The DNA for the CDR3 is TGTGCCAGCAGCTGGGGACAGGGGGATACTGAAGCTTTCTTT.

The rearrangement uses TRBV12-3 or TRBV12-4 and TRBJ1-1; D remains ambiguous. The CDR3 contains 12 residues. Deletions cut 3 bases from V and 1 base from J, with 3 bases between. The CDR3 region has the DNA TGTGCCAGCAGTTTCGGGAACACTGAAGCTTTCTTT. Protein product: CASSFGNTEAFF.

In this sample, this clone turned up once. The rearrangement joins TRBV6-5 to TRBJ1-2, with 7 bases aligning to TRBD1. The CDR3 runs to 15 residues. Germline values: CDR1 MNHEY, CDR2 SVGAGI. The trim removed 6 bases at V and 4 bases at J, leaving 11 bases unmatched. The DNA for the CDR3 is TGTGCCAGCAGAAACTCGGGACAGAACCTCTATGGCTACACCTTC. Translation gives CASRNSGQNLYGYTF.

The chain is built from TRBV30 and TRBJ1-5, with 11 nucleotides matching TRBD1. CDR1 and CDR2 from the germline V gene are GTSNPN and SVGIG (reference sequence). Trimming took 5 bases from V and 4 from J; bases not matched to a gene: 1. This CDR3 region has 13 residues. The CDR3 DNA follows: TGTGCCTGGGGACAGGGGGCGAATCAGCCCCAGCATTTT. This translates into CAWGQGANQPQHF. Based on the CDR3 plus reference TRBV30 and TRBJ1-5, the full variable domain is SQTIHQWPATLVQPVGSPLSLECTVEGTSNPNLYWYRQAAGRGLQLLFYSVGIGQISSEVPQNLSASRPQDRQFILSSKKLLLSDSGFYLCAWGQGANQPQHFGDGTRLSIL.

The rearrangement joins TRBV6-5 to TRBJ2-1; D remains unclear. This CDR3 region has 16 residues. V was trimmed by 0 bases and J by 1 base, leaving 10 bases between them. Germline CDR1 MNHEY, CDR2 SVGAGI. The CDR3 DNA follows: TGTGCCAGCAGTTACTCGTTCGGACGATCCTACAATGAGCAGTTCTTC. The encoded protein is CASSYSFGRSYNEQFF.

This chain connects TRBV12-3 or TRBV12-4 to TRBJ1-2; a possible D gene is TRBD1 (6 bases). V was shortened by 3 bases and J by 4 bases, with 9 bases between the two germline ends. There are 13 residues in the CDR3. The CDR3: CASSLGDTYGYTF. The DNA of the CDR3 is TGTGCCAGCAGTTTGGGGGACACCTATGGCTACACCTTC.

The V call is TRBV5-8, the J call TRBJ2-7; D gene uncertain. CDR3 length equals 14 residues. The germline gives CDR1 SGHTS, CDR2 YDEGEE. V lost 0 bases and J lost 1, with 8 bases in between. CDR3 in DNA: TGTGCCAGCAGCTTGGGGGGATTTTCCTACGAGCAGTACGTC. Protein: CASSLGGFSYEQYV.

The genes are TRBV9 and TRBJ2-1, with D possibly matching TRBD1 (5 bases). Germline lookup yields CDR1 SGDLS and CDR2 YYNGEE. V lost 4 bases to trimming and J lost 8 bases, with 19 bases between them. The CDR3 runs to 15 residues. The CDR3 nucleotides are TGTGCCAGCAGCCCCTCGCCAGGGTCTTGGGATGAGCAGTTCTTC. It translates to CASSPSPGSWDEQFF.

Only a few counts were recorded for this clone. The rearrangement joins TRBV5-8 to TRBJ2-7; D is uncertain. Between the trimmed V and J ends, which lost 0 bases and 5 bases, there was a span of 0 bases. Germline CDR1 and CDR2: SGHTS and YDEGEE. The CDR3 extends over 10 amino acids. In DNA form, the CDR3 reads TGTGCCAGCAGCTTGGACGAGCAGTACTTC. Protein sequence: CASSLDEQYF.

This clone was counted once. The chain uses TRBV5-4 and TRBJ2-1, with 11 bases fitting TRBD2. Germline-derived CDR1 and CDR2 are SGHNT and YYREEE (reference sequence). This CDR3 is 15 amino acids long. V lost 3 bases, J lost 3 bases, and 2 bases stayed unmatched. The CDR3 protein is CASSSTSGSYNEQFF. The CDR3 nucleotides read TGTGCCAGCAGCTCCACTAGCGGGAGCTACAATGAGCAGTTCTTC.

In this sample, this clone turned up a few times. V is TRBV10-1 and J is TRBJ1-4; possible D gene TRBD1, 5 bases. The CDR3 loop spans 12 amino acids. CDR1 is WNHNN, CDR2 SYGVQD, per germline (reference sequence). The ends were cut back, 4 bases at V and 11 bases at J, with 11 bases in the middle. The CDR3 loop is CASSGDPGKLFF. The CDR3 nucleotides read TGCGCCAGCAGTGGGGACCCGGGGAAACTGTTTTTT.

The chain combines TRBV7-9 with TRBJ1-5; TRBD1 matches 7 bases. The CDR3 has 15 residues. The V gene end was trimmed by 5 bases and the J gene end by 5 bases; junction bases not matched to a gene: 9. CDR1 and CDR2 (germline): SEHNR, FQNEAQ (reference sequence). The CDR3 nucleotides read TGTGCCAGCAGCGAATTCGGGACAGTGGATCAGCCCCAGCATTTT. It is translated as CASSEFGTVDQPQHF.

The V and J genes are TRBV5-4 and TRBJ1-2; D unresolved. The CDR3 is 14 residues long. CDR1 is SGHNT, CDR2 YYREEE, per germline (reference sequence). Trimming removed 4 bases at V and 5 bases at J, with 15 bases between. CDR3 sequence: CASSRFEGGYGYTF. DNA for the CDR3: TGTGCCAGCAGCCGATTCGAGGGAGGGTATGGCTACACCTTC.

The chain joins TRBV7-9 to TRBJ2-3; 9 bases align to TRBD1. This CDR3 comprises 14 residues. After removal of 5 bases from V and 6 bases from J, the junction contained 6 bases not matched to a gene. CDR1 and CDR2 (germline): SEHNR, FQNEAQ (reference sequence). The CDR3 loop is CASSLRTGEDTQYF. CDR3 DNA sequence: TGTGCCAGCAGCCTTCGGACAGGGGAGGATACGCAGTATTTT.

This chain joins TRBV7-2 and TRBJ2-7, with 9 bases aligning to TRBD1. Germline assignment: CDR1 SGHTA and CDR2 FQGNSA. The CDR3 runs to 15 residues. The trim removed 5 bases at V and 5 bases at J, leaving 10 bases unmatched. The DNA of the CDR3 is TGTGCCAGCAGCCCGCTGGGGACAGGGATCCACGAGCAGTACTTC. It codes for CASSPLGTGIHEQYF.

This chain connects TRBV11-3 to TRBJ2-2; D is unclear. The length of the CDR3 is 13 residues. Per germline, CDR1 SGHNT and CDR2 YENEEA. With 5 bases removed from V and 4 bases from J, the gap between germline ends came to 8 bases. The CDR3 loop reads CASSRATTGELFF. The CDR3 DNA follows: TGTGCCAGCAGCCGCGCGACCACCGGGGAGCTGTTTTTT.

The chain employs TRBV7-2 and TRBJ1-2; no definite D call. Germline loops: CDR1 SGHTA, CDR2 FQGNSA. Trimming cost V 2 bases and J 3 bases, with 7 bases left between them. The CDR3 is 13 residues long. For the CDR3, the DNA is TGTGCCAGCAGCTTAAGCCCATACTATGGCTACACCTTC. It codes for CASSLSPYYGYTF. The full variable domain, with the rest looked up from reference TRBV7-2 and TRBJ1-2, is GAGVSQSPSNKVTEKGKDVELRCDPISGHTALYWYRQSLGQGLEFLIYFQGNSAPDKSGLPSDRFSAERTGGSVSTLTIQRTQQEDSAVYLCASSLSPYYGYTFGSGTRLTVV.

The rearrangement joins TRBV4-2 to TRBJ2-7, with unresolved D. The ends were cut back, 4 bases at V and 5 bases at J, with 18 bases in the middle. Germline CDR1 is LGHNA and CDR2 is YNFKEQ. This CDR3 contains 15 residues. CDR3 amino acids: CASSLYAAARNEQYF. Written as DNA, the CDR3 is TGTGCCAGCAGCCTCTACGCGGCTGCTAGGAACGAGCAGTACTTC.

The chain is built from TRBV18 and TRBJ2-1; D gene uncertain. The CDR3 spans 15 residues. V lost 6 bases to trimming and J lost 2 bases, with 14 bases between them. Germline-derived CDR1 and CDR2 are KGHSH and LQKENI. CDR3 DNA: TGTGCCAGCTCCCTGGACCGAATCACCTACAATGAGCAGTTCTTC. This translates into CASSLDRITYNEQFF.

In this sample, this clone turned up once. J is TRBJ2-1 and V is TRBV3-1 (or the pseudogene TRBV3-2), with a possible D match to TRBD2 (6 bases). CDR3 length: 13 residues. Between the trimmed V and J ends, which lost 3 bases and 15 bases, there was a span of 18 bases. Germline lookup yields CDR1 LGHDT and CDR2 YNNKEL (reference sequence). CDR3 sequence: CASSQPGGQVWFF. CDR3 nucleotide sequence: TGTGCCAGCAGCCAGCCCGGAGGGCAGGTTTGGTTCTTC.